This T cell receptor (beta chain) was captured in a study of T cell responses to AZD1222 COVID-19 vaccine. Study information: Pooling covered second doses at about 4 or about 12 weeks.

Overall study results and limits: Vaccine-related CD4 TCRs covered spike, predominating at 160-218 and 743-854. It was only a handful of AZD1222 recipients who were seropositive at baseline.

CDR1 is MNHEY, CDR2 SVGEGT, per germline. The CDR3 has 12 residues. V was cut by 4 bases and J by 5 bases, with 8 bases left in between. Sequencing used immunoSEQ multiplex PCR; TCRdb keeps in-frame clones, though not all of them. The repertoire holds 150,000 to 200,000 clones, 80% to 95% seen once, with about 1.4% in the top ten. With regard to this clone: Its matching antigen is unknown.

The J gene is TRBJ2-5, the V gene TRBV6-2 or TRBV6-3; the D gene could be TRBD1 or TRBD2 (5 bases each). The sequences come from peripheral blood, collected on day 0 of AZD1222 vaccination. This sequence originates from an adult in good health. CDR3 nucleotides: TGTGCCAGCAGTTGGGGGATGGAGACCCAGTACTTC. This encodes CASSWGMETQYF.